Listed below are T cell receptor beta chains from one sample, sequenced in a study of memory CD4+ T cells and cytomegalovirus serostatus. TCRdb's copy holds only in-frame clones and misses some; the assay was immunoSEQ multiplex PCR. The sample records about 50,000 clones, around four fifths being singletons. Sequenced: memory CD4+ T cells from blood. These receptors were collected from an adult in good health and CMV-seronegative. The CDR3 runs from the conserved cysteine through the conserved F or W. Fields, in order: D gene, J gene, V gene, clone size, CDR3 protein, CDR3 DNA. D genes are given only for firm matches. Not all rows give a size; the values are once, few, many and, for expanded clones, a class.

NA TRBJ1-1 TRBV9 few CASSGTANTEAFF TGTGCCAGCAGCGGTACAGCGAACACTGAAGCTTTCTTT
NA TRBJ2-5 TRBV7-3 once CASSRGQQETQYF TGTGCCAGCAGTCGAGGACAGCAAGAGACCCAGTACTTC
TRBD1 TRBJ1-6 TRBV5-6 NA CASSPMDRDYSPLHF TGTGCCAGCAGCCCCATGGACAGGGATTATTCACCCCTCCACTTT
NA TRBJ1-2 TRBV19 NA CATTDPGYGYTF TGTGCCACTACGGATCCGGGGTACGGCTACACCTTC
TRBD2 TRBJ2-7 TRBV11-2 few CASTPRASGGEQYF TGTGCCAGCACCCCGAGGGCTAGCGGGGGAGAGCAGTACTTC
NA TRBJ1-2 TRBV28 NA CATLLVGGGNYGYTF TGTGCCACCCTTCTAGTTGGTGGAGGAAACTATGGCTACACCTTC
NA TRBJ1-1 TRBV15 NA CATSREGANTEAFF TGTGCCACCAGCAGAGAGGGGGCGAACACTGAAGCTTTCTTT
TRBD1 TRBJ2-3 TRBV5-1 once CASSLQGANTDTQYF TGCGCCAGCAGCTTACAGGGGGCGAACACAGATACGCAGTATTTT
NA TRBJ2-7 TRBV4-1 few CASSQDRSRGAYEQYF TGCGCCAGCAGCCAAGATAGGAGCAGGGGTGCCTACGAGCAGTACTTC
NA TRBJ2-7 TRBV7-2 NA CASTSRLGAYEQYF TGTGCCAGCACCTCCCGTCTGGGGGCCTACGAGCAGTACTTC
NA TRBJ2-2 TRBV4-3 NA CASSQVPIVGELFF TGCGCCAGCAGCCAAGTCCCGATAGTCGGGGAGCTGTTTTTT
TRBD1 TRBJ1-2 TRBV5-1 NA CASSSPRKDDKTGDYGYTF TGCGCCAGCAGCTCCCCCCGGAAGGACGATAAGACAGGGGACTATGGCTACACCTTC
NA TRBJ2-2 TRBV7-3 NA CASSLGVGGSTGELFF TGTGCCAGCAGCTTAGGTGTCGGGGGAAGCACCGGGGAGCTGTTTTTT
NA TRBJ2-7 TRBV9 NA CASSAYESGYEQYF TGTGCCAGCAGCGCGTATGAATCCGGGTACGAGCAGTACTTC
NA TRBJ1-2 TRBV11-2 NA CASSLIGDLNYGYTF TGTGCCAGCAGCTTAATCGGGGACCTTAACTATGGCTACACCTTC
NA TRBJ2-3 TRBV10-3 NA CAISELRNKKADTQYF TGTGCCATCAGTGAGCTTCGAAACAAGAAGGCAGATACGCAGTATTTT
TRBD1 TRBJ1-2 TRBV6-5 few CAIRTGGYGYTF TGTGCCATCAGGACAGGGGGCTATGGCTACACCTTC
NA TRBJ2-2 TRBV7-7 NA CASSLDSAGELFF TGTGCTAGCAGCCTCGACTCCGCCGGGGAGCTGTTTTTT
NA TRBJ2-1 TRBV5-1 NA CASSFQTATPNEQFF TGCGCCAGCAGCTTCCAGACGGCAACGCCCAATGAGCAGTTCTTC
NA TRBJ2-6 TRBV18 once CASSPSAGGANVLTF TGTGCCAGCTCACCTTCAGCGGGTGGGGCCAACGTCCTGACTTTC
TRBD1 TRBJ2-3 TRBV10-3 NA CAISDKLQGESTDTQYF TGTGCCATCAGTGACAAACTACAGGGGGAGAGCACAGATACGCAGTATTTT
NA TRBJ1-5 TRBV10-3 once CAISESSGVQPQHF TGTGCCATCAGTGAGTCTTCAGGGGTGCAGCCCCAGCATTTT
NA TRBJ2-1 TRBV5-1 NA CASSPGRWQGDEQFF TGCGCCAGCAGCCCTGGCAGATGGCAGGGCGATGAGCAGTTCTTC
NA TRBJ1-1 TRBV10-3 NA CATYGGVNTEAFF TGTGCCACCTACGGCGGAGTGAACACTGAAGCTTTCTTT
NA TRBJ1-5 TRBV2 NA CASTPGLSNQPQHF TGTGCCAGCACACCAGGTCTTAGCAATCAGCCCCAGCATTTT
TRBD1 TRBJ2-7 TRBV5-1 once CASSFRGTGGNEQYF TGCGCCAGCAGCTTTCGTGGGACAGGGGGCAACGAGCAGTACTTC
TRBD2 TRBJ2-3 TRBV5-4 NA CASSLDGTGGSTDTQYF TGTGCCAGCAGCTTGGATGGGACGGGGGGGAGCACAGATACGCAGTATTTT
NA TRBJ1-5 TRBV2 NA CASSKLTQPQHF TGTGCCAGCTCAAAGCTAACCCAGCCCCAGCATTTT
NA TRBJ1-4 TRBV2 NA CASRPDPTNEKLFF TGTGCCAGCAGACCAGACCCAACTAATGAAAAACTGTTTTTT
NA TRBJ2-2 TRBV6-4 few CASRQEMNTGELFF TGTGCCAGCAGACAGGAGATGAACACCGGGGAGCTGTTTTTT
NA TRBJ1-2 TRBV2 NA CASRATITGGYGYTF TGTGCCAGCAGGGCGACTATAACTGGAGGCTATGGCTACACCTTC
TRBD2 TRBJ2-3 TRBV6-1 few CASSGSGGVGFSTDTQYF TGTGCCAGCAGTGGAAGCGGGGGGGTTGGTTTTAGCACAGATACGCAGTATTTT
TRBD1 TRBJ2-7 TRBV5-1 NA CASTPTGTTYEQYF TGCGCCAGCACCCCGACAGGGACCACCTACGAGCAGTACTTC
NA TRBJ1-2 TRBV2 few CASTTTLQGRGGYTF TGTGCCAGCACCACTACTCTACAGGGAAGGGGAGGCTACACCTTC
NA TRBJ2-7 TRBV5-4 NA CASSLVGGEFYEQYF TGTGCCAGCAGCTTGGTTGGCGGGGAGTTCTACGAGCAGTACTTC
TRBD2 TRBJ2-1 TRBV7-2 NA CASSLAPSGGAGNEQFF TGTGCCAGCAGCTTAGCACCTAGCGGGGGGGCAGGCAATGAGCAGTTCTTC
TRBD1 TRBJ1-4 TRBV9 NA CASSVEQGAGEKLFF TGTGCCAGCAGCGTAGAACAGGGGGCAGGAGAAAAACTGTTTTTT
NA TRBJ2-2 TRBV25-1 once CASRETGELFF TGTGCCAGCCGCGAGACCGGGGAGCTGTTTTTT
TRBD1 TRBJ1-2 TRBV6-6 few CASSPRVTGNGYTF TGTGCCAGCAGTCCGCGGGTGACAGGGAATGGCTACACCTTC
NA TRBJ2-7 TRBV6-6 NA CASSLLSYEQYF TGTGCCAGCAGTCTCCTCTCCTACGAGCAGTACTTC
NA TRBJ1-6 TRBV5-8 NA CASIPWGDGSSYNSPLHF TGTGCCAGCATCCCCTGGGGGGACGGGAGCTCCTATAATTCACCCCTCCACTTT
NA TRBJ1-6 TRBV5-6 NA CASSLRSGDSPLHF TGTGCCAGCAGCTTGAGATCAGGGGATTCACCCCTCCACTTT
NA TRBJ1-3 TRBV10-3 NA CASSPMGSGSGNTIYF TGTGCCAGCAGTCCAATGGGATCAGGGTCTGGAAACACCATATATTTT
NA TRBJ2-7 TRBV5-1 NA CASSQTWQGSGEQYF TGCGCCAGCAGCCAAACATGGCAGGGGTCGGGGGAGCAGTACTTC
TRBD2 TRBJ2-1 TRBV6-5 NA CASSYSGTSDNEQFF TGTGCCAGCAGTTACTCCGGGACTAGTGACAATGAGCAGTTCTTC
TRBD2 TRBJ2-7 TRBV27 NA CASSQAGPATGEQYF TGTGCCAGCAGCCAAGCGGGGCCTGCCACGGGGGAGCAGTACTTC
NA TRBJ1-1 TRBV7-2 NA CASRTLKGTVPEAFF TGTGCCAGCAGGACACTAAAAGGGACGGTACCTGAAGCTTTCTTT
NA TRBJ2-6 TRBV4-3 medium-sized CASSQAGGGLGSGANVLTF TGCGCCAGCAGCCAAGCAGGGGGGGGTCTAGGCTCTGGGGCCAACGTCCTGACTTTC